These T cell receptor beta chains were read from a single sample in a study of blood T cell repertoires in COVID-19. The protocol was immunoSEQ multiplex PCR, while the TCRdb copy is restricted to in-frame clones and leaves out a portion. Of 150,000 to 200,000 clones listed, approximately 92% are singletons. The sequenced sample was peripheral blood. Receptor source: a man aged 30-40 years with COVID-19, enrolled during active disease. CDR3s include the opening cysteine and the closing phenylalanine or tryptophan. Each record gives: D gene, J gene, clone size, V gene, CDR3 DNA, CDR3 protein. A D gene is named only where the DNA matches it firmly. Clone size appears in some rows only: once, few, many, or a class for an expanded clone.

D: NA
J: TRBJ1-1
size: NA
V: TRBV5-1
DNA: TGCGCCAGCACCCCGCAGGGGTCCACTGAAGCTTTCTTT
CDR3: CASTPQGSTEAFF

D: NA
J: TRBJ1-5
size: once
V: TRBV7-2
DNA: TGTGCCAGCAGCTTAAATTCGGCAGGGGCAAATCAGCCCCAGCATTTT
CDR3: CASSLNSAGANQPQHF

D: NA
J: TRBJ2-5
size: NA
V: TRBV18
DNA: TGTGCCAGCTCACCACCGAACAGACAAGAGACCCAGTACTTC
CDR3: CASSPPNRQETQYF

D: NA
J: TRBJ1-2
size: NA
V: TRBV19
DNA: TGTGCCAGTAGTCCTTACGGGGGGGCCCGCCCCACTTATGGCTACACCTTC
CDR3: CASSPYGGARPTYGYTF

D: NA
J: TRBJ1-1
size: few
V: TRBV29-1
DNA: TGCAGCGTTGAAGCAGGGTTTGAAGCTTTCTTT
CDR3: CSVEAGFEAFF

D: NA
J: TRBJ1-6
size: NA
V: TRBV10-3
DNA: TGTGCCATCAGTGAGCAAGGGGGCTCCTATAATTCACCCCTCCACTTT
CDR3: CAISEQGGSYNSPLHF

D: NA
J: TRBJ2-5
size: NA
V: TRBV27
DNA: TGTGCCAGCAGTCAGACTGCACCCCAAGAGACCCAGTACTTC
CDR3: CASSQTAPQETQYF

D: NA
J: TRBJ1-1
size: NA
V: TRBV4-2
DNA: TGTGCCAGCAGCCTGGTCCCCCCCTGGTCGGGGAACACTGAAGCTTTCTTT
CDR3: CASSLVPPWSGNTEAFF

D: TRBD2
J: TRBJ2-7
size: NA
V: TRBV19
DNA: TGTGCCAGTAGTACTGGGGTCTCTCGCGGGAGGGCGGGCGAGCAGTACTTC
CDR3: CASSTGVSRGRAGEQYF

D: NA
J: TRBJ1-6
size: once
V: TRBV6-5
DNA: TGTGCCACAACAAAGTACAGGGCTAATTCACCCCTCCACTTT
CDR3: CATTKYRANSPLHF

D: NA
J: TRBJ1-3
size: NA
V: TRBV19
DNA: TGTGCCAGTATGGGCGTCAGGGGCCGGGCTGGAAACACCATATATTTT
CDR3: CASMGVRGRAGNTIYF

D: NA
J: TRBJ2-1
size: NA
V: TRBV28
DNA: TGTGCCAGCAGTCTCCAGGGACTTGCGAGCTCCTACAATGAGCAGTTCTTC
CDR3: CASSLQGLASSYNEQFF

D: TRBD1
J: TRBJ2-7
size: NA
V: TRBV6-5
DNA: TGTGCCAGCAGTTACTCCCGGGACAGGGCGGAGCACGAGCAGTACTTC
CDR3: CASSYSRDRAEHEQYF

D: NA
J: TRBJ2-1
size: NA
V: TRBV24-1
DNA: TGTGCCACCAGTGATTGGGAGGGGGATGAGCAGTTCTTC
CDR3: CATSDWEGDEQFF

D: NA
J: TRBJ2-3
size: NA
V: TRBV24-1
DNA: TGTGCCACCCAATACAGAGATACGCAGTATTTT
CDR3: CATQYRDTQYF

D: NA
J: TRBJ1-2
size: NA
V: TRBV30
DNA: TGTGCCTGGAGTGTCCTCACAGTTTCAAACTATGGCTACACCTTC
CDR3: CAWSVLTVSNYGYTF

D: NA
J: TRBJ1-4
size: NA
V: TRBV4-3
DNA: TGCGCCAGCAGCCAGCTTGGGGGGGGAAATGAAAAACTGTTTTTT
CDR3: CASSQLGGGNEKLFF

D: NA
J: TRBJ1-2
size: NA
V: TRBV5-5
DNA: TGTGCCAGCAGCTTGGCGGGGGGTAGCTATGGCTATACCTTC
CDR3: CASSLAGGSYGYTF

D: TRBD2
J: TRBJ2-1
size: NA
V: TRBV9
DNA: TGTGCCAGCAGCGTAGGAGCGGGAGAGTACAATGAGCAGTTCTTC
CDR3: CASSVGAGEYNEQFF

D: NA
J: TRBJ1-1
size: NA
V: TRBV12-3/TRBV12-4
DNA: TGTGCCAGCAACCAGGACAGGAACACTGAAGCTTTCTTT
CDR3: CASNQDRNTEAFF

D: NA
J: TRBJ2-7
size: NA
V: TRBV27
DNA: TGTGCCAGCAGTACTCAGGGATACGAGCAGTACTTC
CDR3: CASSTQGYEQYF

D: TRBD2
J: TRBJ2-5
size: NA
V: TRBV6-5
DNA: TGTGCCAGCAGTTACTCGGCGGGAGCGTTCGGGGAGACCCAGTACTTC
CDR3: CASSYSAGAFGETQYF

D: TRBD1
J: TRBJ2-1
size: NA
V: TRBV7-2
DNA: TGTGCCAGCAGCTCACTCCCGACAGGGGACAATGAGCAGTTCTTC
CDR3: CASSSLPTGDNEQFF

D: TRBD1
J: TRBJ1-1
size: NA
V: TRBV3-1/TRBV3-2
DNA: TGTGCCAGCAGCCGGGACAGCCTGAACACTGAAGCTTTCTTT
CDR3: CASSRDSLNTEAFF

D: NA
J: TRBJ2-2
size: once
V: TRBV7-3
DNA: TGTGCCAGCAGCCTCGGGACAACGAACACCGGGGAGCTGTTTTTT
CDR3: CASSLGTTNTGELFF

D: NA
J: TRBJ1-5
size: NA
V: TRBV28
DNA: TGTGCCAGCAGCCGCCGGGGGGGCGGGGACAGCAATCAGCCCCAGCATTTT
CDR3: CASSRRGGGDSNQPQHF

D: NA
J: TRBJ2-7
size: NA
V: TRBV6-5
DNA: TGTGCCAGCAGTTACTCGACAGGCTACGAGCAGTACTTC
CDR3: CASSYSTGYEQYF

D: TRBD1
J: TRBJ2-7
size: NA
V: TRBV6-5
DNA: TGTGCCAGCAGTTACTCGGGGCAGGGGGAGTACGAGCAGTACTTC
CDR3: CASSYSGQGEYEQYF

D: NA
J: TRBJ1-5
size: NA
V: TRBV24-1
DNA: TGTGCCACCAGTGACAGGGGTGGCAATCAGCCCCAGCATTTT
CDR3: CATSDRGGNQPQHF

D: NA
J: TRBJ1-2
size: NA
V: TRBV6-5
DNA: TGTGCCAGCAGTTATGAACAGTTCTATGGCTACACCTTC
CDR3: CASSYEQFYGYTF

D: NA
J: TRBJ2-3
size: NA
V: TRBV5-1
DNA: TGCGCCAGCAGCTCTGGGCTCACAGATACGCAGTATTTT
CDR3: CASSSGLTDTQYF

D: TRBD1
J: TRBJ1-2
size: NA
V: TRBV6-5
DNA: TGTGCCAGCACCGGGACAGGCGGTGGCTACACCTTC
CDR3: CASTGTGGGYTF

D: NA
J: TRBJ1-5
size: once
V: TRBV7-2
DNA: TGTGCCAGCAGCGCGACAGTCCTAGGGGGCAATCAGCCCCAGCATTTT
CDR3: CASSATVLGGNQPQHF

D: NA
J: TRBJ1-5
size: NA
V: TRBV24-1
DNA: TGTGCCACCAGTGATCTCAATCAGCCCCAGCATTTT
CDR3: CATSDLNQPQHF

D: NA
J: TRBJ2-5
size: NA
V: TRBV7-8
DNA: TGTGCCAGCAGGACAGAAACGGCCGCACAAGAGACCCAGTACTTC
CDR3: CASRTETAAQETQYF

D: NA
J: TRBJ1-5
size: few
V: TRBV30
DNA: TGTGCCTGGAGTAGTGGCTCGGTCGGAGGAATCCAGCATTTT
CDR3: CAWSSGSVGGIQHF

D: NA
J: TRBJ1-5
size: NA
V: TRBV27
DNA: TGTGCCAGCAGTTTAGTCGGGTCTGGAGAGCCCCAGCATTTT
CDR3: CASSLVGSGEPQHF

D: NA
J: TRBJ1-5
size: NA
V: TRBV10-3
DNA: TGTGCCATCAGTGGAACCGACAGAATCAATCAGCCCCAGCATTTT
CDR3: CAISGTDRINQPQHF

D: NA
J: TRBJ2-3
size: NA
V: TRBV7-9
DNA: TGTGCCAGCAGCTTAGGGTCGGTCACAGATACGCAGTATTTT
CDR3: CASSLGSVTDTQYF

D: TRBD1
J: TRBJ1-5
size: NA
V: TRBV28
DNA: TGTGCCAGCAGTACAGGGGGGTATCAGCCCCAGCATTTT
CDR3: CASSTGGYQPQHF

D: TRBD1
J: TRBJ2-5
size: NA
V: TRBV29-1
DNA: TGCAGCGTTGGCTCTTTTCCTGACAGGGGCGCATGGGAGACCCAGTACTTC
CDR3: CSVGSFPDRGAWETQYF

D: TRBD1
J: TRBJ1-2
size: few
V: TRBV25-1
DNA: TGTGCCAGCAGTGTACCTAACTCAGGGGGCCAGGGCTATGGCTACACCTTC
CDR3: CASSVPNSGGQGYGYTF

D: NA
J: TRBJ1-5
size: NA
V: TRBV6-6
DNA: TGTGCCAGCAGTTCCGGAGTTGATAGCAATCAGCCCCAGCATTTT
CDR3: CASSSGVDSNQPQHF

D: TRBD2
J: TRBJ2-2
size: NA
V: TRBV2
DNA: TGTGCCAGCACTATGACTAGCCTCAGCACCGGGGAGCTGTTTTTT
CDR3: CASTMTSLSTGELFF

D: NA
J: TRBJ1-1
size: NA
V: TRBV18
DNA: TGTGCCAGCTCACCGACATCAGGGGAGACTGAAGCTTTCTTT
CDR3: CASSPTSGETEAFF

D: NA
J: TRBJ1-1
size: few
V: TRBV5-4
DNA: TGTGCCAGCAGCCTACAGGGAATGAACACTGAAGCTTTCTTT
CDR3: CASSLQGMNTEAFF

D: TRBD2
J: TRBJ2-5
size: NA
V: TRBV27
DNA: TGTGCCAGTCTTGGGACTAGCGGACACGATCAAGAGACCCAGTACTTC
CDR3: CASLGTSGHDQETQYF

D: TRBD2
J: TRBJ2-4
size: NA
V: TRBV15
DNA: TGTGCCACCAGCAGGGCCGGGGGAGGGCCCGTACAGTACTTC
CDR3: CATSRAGGGPVQYF

D: TRBD1
J: TRBJ1-2
size: once
V: TRBV6-1
DNA: TGTGCCAGCAGTGATATCGGGACAGGCAATGGCTACACCTTC
CDR3: CASSDIGTGNGYTF

D: TRBD2
J: TRBJ2-1
size: NA
V: TRBV12-5
DNA: TGTGCTAGTGGTTTGGTAGTTAGCGGGGGCCCCAATGAGCAGTTCTTC
CDR3: CASGLVVSGGPNEQFF

D: NA
J: TRBJ2-6
size: NA
V: TRBV27
DNA: TGTGCCAGCAGCCCTCACCTACCCTCTGGGGCCAACGTCCTGACTTTC
CDR3: CASSPHLPSGANVLTF

D: NA
J: TRBJ1-1
size: NA
V: TRBV7-9
DNA: TGTGCCAGCAGCTTAGGGAGAATGAACACTGAAGCTTTCTTT
CDR3: CASSLGRMNTEAFF

D: NA
J: TRBJ2-3
size: NA
V: TRBV19
DNA: TGTGCCAGTAGCCCGGGACTCTTCGAGTCAGATACGCAGTATTTT
CDR3: CASSPGLFESDTQYF

D: NA
J: TRBJ1-5
size: NA
V: TRBV11-2
DNA: TGTGCCAGCAGCCCAAACGGGGGTCAGCCCCAGCATTTT
CDR3: CASSPNGGQPQHF

D: NA
J: TRBJ1-2
size: NA
V: TRBV6-2/TRBV6-3
DNA: TGTGCCAGCAGTTACTACGACAGTGGTTATGGCTACACCTTC
CDR3: CASSYYDSGYGYTF

D: TRBD2
J: TRBJ2-1
size: NA
V: TRBV28
DNA: TGTGCCAGCAGTTTACAGACTAGCGGATACAATGAGCAGTTCTTC
CDR3: CASSLQTSGYNEQFF

D: NA
J: TRBJ1-6
size: NA
V: TRBV7-2
DNA: TGTGCCAGCAGCCCCCCAGGGGCGAATTCACCCCTCCACTTT
CDR3: CASSPPGANSPLHF

D: NA
J: TRBJ1-3
size: NA
V: TRBV16
DNA: TGTGCCAGCAGCCAGATGCCCGGGACTGGAAACACCATATATTTT
CDR3: CASSQMPGTGNTIYF